Listed below are T cell receptor beta chains from one sample, sequenced in a study of human T cells and chemical hapten exposure. One entry per CDR3 protein, called by TCRdb with MiXCR from the RACE reads. The repertoire holds about 80,000 distinct CDR3 sequences, with less than 15% as singletons. The sample consisted of whole blood, taken in connection with sensitization to the hapten diphenylcyclopropenone (DPC). Source of these receptors: a woman aged 45-65 years with alopecia areata. Some clones in this sample may be carry-over from other donors' samples. CDR3s include the opening cysteine and the closing phenylalanine or tryptophan. Each record gives: clone size, V gene, J gene, D gene, CDR3 DNA, CDR3 protein. D genes are given only for firm matches. Size tells how often a clone was seen (once, few, many) or the class of an expanded clone, and some rows leave it out.

clone size: NA
V gene: TRBV13
J gene: TRBJ1-2
D gene: TRBD1
CDR3 DNA: TGTGCCAGCAGCTCCGAACCCACAGGGGCCTATGGCTACACCTTC
CDR3 protein: CASSSEPTGAYGYTF

clone size: few
V gene: TRBV7-6
J gene: TRBJ2-2
D gene: NA
CDR3 DNA: TGTGCCAGCAGCCACAGGGTGGGGACCGGGGAGCTGTTTTTT
CDR3 protein: CASSHRVGTGELFF

clone size: NA
V gene: TRBV7-2
J gene: TRBJ2-7
D gene: TRBD1
CDR3 DNA: TGTGCCAGCAGCTTAGTGCCGGGACAGGGTTACGAGCAGTACTTC
CDR3 protein: CASSLVPGQGYEQYF

clone size: once
V gene: TRBV12-5
J gene: TRBJ2-7
D gene: NA
CDR3 DNA: TGTGCTAGTGGCCGAAAGGACAGCGCTATGTACTTC
CDR3 protein: CASGRKDSAMYF

clone size: NA
V gene: TRBV29-1
J gene: TRBJ1-1
D gene: TRBD1
CDR3 DNA: TGCAGCGTGGGACAGCGGAACACTGAAGCTTTCTTT
CDR3 protein: CSVGQRNTEAFF

clone size: many
V gene: TRBV7-6
J gene: TRBJ2-1
D gene: NA
CDR3 DNA: TGTGCCAGCAGCTTAGGGCTAGCCGGGTACAATGAGCAGTTCTTC
CDR3 protein: CASSLGLAGYNEQFF

clone size: NA
V gene: TRBV11-2
J gene: TRBJ2-4
D gene: NA
CDR3 DNA: TGTGCCAGCAGCCCAATAGCCAAAAACATTCAGTACTTC
CDR3 protein: CASSPIAKNIQYF

clone size: few
V gene: TRBV12-3/TRBV12-4
J gene: TRBJ2-3
D gene: TRBD1
CDR3 DNA: TGTGCCAGCAGTCGACAGGGGATCACAGATACGCAGTATTTT
CDR3 protein: CASSRQGITDTQYF

clone size: NA
V gene: TRBV11-2
J gene: TRBJ2-2
D gene: NA
CDR3 DNA: TGTGCCAGCAGCTTAGTATCGTTCACCGGGGAGCTGTTTTTT
CDR3 protein: CASSLVSFTGELFF

clone size: few
V gene: TRBV4-2
J gene: TRBJ2-1
D gene: TRBD2
CDR3 DNA: TGTGCCAGCAGCCAAGCCGGGACTAGCGAATACAATGAGCAGTTCTTC
CDR3 protein: CASSQAGTSEYNEQFF

clone size: NA
V gene: TRBV4-1
J gene: TRBJ2-7
D gene: NA
CDR3 DNA: TGCGCTAGCAGCCGCCAGCCTCCCGAGGCGGGGATATACGAGCAGTACTTC
CDR3 protein: CASSRQPPEAGIYEQYF

clone size: NA
V gene: TRBV20-1
J gene: TRBJ1-2
D gene: NA
CDR3 DNA: TGCAGTGCTATCCGGGACACATATGGCTACACCTTC
CDR3 protein: CSAIRDTYGYTF

clone size: few
V gene: TRBV7-9
J gene: TRBJ2-7
D gene: TRBD1
CDR3 DNA: TGTGCCAGCAGCCATAGTACGGGACAGGGCTCCTACGAGCAGTACTTC
CDR3 protein: CASSHSTGQGSYEQYF

clone size: many
V gene: TRBV20-1
J gene: TRBJ1-2
D gene: NA
CDR3 DNA: TGCAGTGCTCCATTGATGACAGGAGGTTATGGCTACACCTTC
CDR3 protein: CSAPLMTGGYGYTF

clone size: NA
V gene: TRBV20-1
J gene: TRBJ2-5
D gene: TRBD2
CDR3 DNA: TGCAGTGCGAGGACTAGCGCCCAAGAGACCCAGTACTTC
CDR3 protein: CSARTSAQETQYF